The 28 T cell receptor beta chains in this list originate from one sample, sequenced in a study of control samples from healthy donors and cancer patients. Method: immunoSEQ multiplex PCR; TCRdb's copy keeps in-frame clones and lacks some. The table lists 95,000 to 150,000 clones, about 90% of them singletons. The sequencing input was blood. Every receptor here comes from a man between 18 and 35 years old in good health.

The rearrangement joins TRBV6-4 to TRBJ2-3, with D possibly called TRBD1 or TRBD2 (5 bases each). Per the germline V gene, CDR1 is MRHNA and CDR2 is SNTAGT. V lost 1 base and J 2 bases, leaving 10 bases between the germline ends. The length of the CDR3 is 15 residues. CDR3 protein: CASSDWGSNTDTQYF. DNA for the CDR3: TGTGCCAGCAGTGACTGGGGGTCCAACACAGATACGCAGTATTTT.

The chain has TRBV11-2 and TRBJ2-1; 9 bases fit TRBD2. Germline V gene lookup returns CDR1 SGHAT and CDR2 FQNNGV. This CDR3 spans 15 amino acids. V shed 1 base, J shed 9 bases, and the junction held 7 bases outside the gene matches. CDR3 sequence: CASSLVRGRAGEQFF. The DNA of the CDR3 is TGTGCCAGCAGCTTAGTTCGCGGGAGGGCCGGTGAGCAGTTCTTC.

The J gene is TRBJ1-5, the V gene TRBV5-4; D remains ambiguous. Germline CDR1 reads SGHNT; CDR2 reads YYREEE (reference sequence). CDR3 length: 14 residues. Trimming removed 0 bases at V and 4 bases at J, with 8 bases between. This CDR3 is CASSLDAGNQPQHF. For the CDR3, the DNA is TGTGCCAGCAGCTTGGATGCCGGGAATCAGCCCCAGCATTTT.

V gene TRBV5-1 combines with J gene TRBJ2-5; D unresolved. Germline V gene lookup returns CDR1 SGHRS and CDR2 YFSETQ. V lost 1 base, J lost 5 bases, and 12 bases lay in between. This CDR3 comprises 14 residues. CDR3 sequence (DNA): TGCGCCAGCAGCTTGTCCCAGCCCGGGGAGACCCAGTACTTC. Translation: CASSLSQPGETQYF. Variable domain in full (rest from reference TRBV5-1 and TRBJ2-5): KAGVTQTPRYLIKTRGQQVTLSCSPISGHRSVSWYQQTPGQGLQFLFEYFSETQRNKGNFPGRFSGRQFSNSRSEMNVSTLELGDSALYLCASSLSQPGETQYFGPGTRLLVL.

This rearrangement joins TRBV6-5 to TRBJ1-1, with D hard to call. CDR1 is MNHEY and CDR2 is SVGAGI in the germline V gene. V was cut by 4 bases and J by 5 bases, with 11 bases left in between. CDR3 length equals 13 residues. CDR3 DNA sequence: TGTGCCAGCAGTTCCCGGACTCGAACTGAAGCTTTCTTT. Its translation: CASSSRTRTEAFF.

The V call is TRBV25-1, the J call TRBJ2-2, with D possibly being TRBD1 (6 bases). The ends were cut back, 8 bases at V and 1 base at J, with 14 bases in the middle. This CDR3 spans 15 amino acids. The germline gives CDR1 MGHDK, CDR2 SYGVNS. CDR3 in amino acids: CASRLSTGNTGELFF. Written as DNA, the CDR3 is TGTGCCAGCCGTCTTTCGACAGGGAACACCGGGGAGCTGTTTTTT.

The rearrangement uses TRBV18 and TRBJ1-4; no firm D call. This CDR3 spans 13 amino acids. Germline V gene data show CDR1 as KGHSH and CDR2 as LQKENI. Trimming pared 4 bases from V and 7 bases from J, leaving 10 bases between. For the CDR3, the DNA is TGTGCCAGCTCACATAGGGAAAGTGAAAAACTGTTTTTT. Protein: CASSHRESEKLFF.

The chain's CDR3 is CASSQAKRDRDTGELFF. CDR3 bases: TGCGCCAGCAGCCAGGCCAAGAGAGATAGGGACACCGGGGAGCTGTTTTTT. This chain links TRBV4-3 with TRBJ2-2; D is uncertain. The CDR3 has 17 amino acids. The germline CDR1 and CDR2 sequences are LGHNA and YSLEER. V was shortened by 3 bases and J by 3 bases, with 17 bases between the two germline ends.

A single count supports this clone. The chain carries TRBV24-1 and TRBJ1-5; possible D gene TRBD1, 6 bases. In germline, CDR1 is KGHDR, CDR2 SFDVKD. The CDR3 consists of 16 residues. V gave up 7 bases and J gave up 2 bases, with 17 bases separating them. The CDR3 DNA is TGTGCCACCAGCCCTACAGGGAGGACAGGCAATCAGCCCCAGCATTTT. As protein: CATSPTGRTGNQPQHF.

The chain is built from TRBV5-1 and TRBJ2-1, with TRBD1 matching over 9 bases. Germline CDR1 reads SGHRS; CDR2 reads YFSETQ. CDR3 length: 17 amino acids. V trimming: 0 bases; J trimming: 10 bases; junction bases outside the gene matches: 14. As DNA, the CDR3 is TGCGCCAGCAGCTTGGTTTCTTCAGGGACAGGGCGCCAGGAGCAGTTCTTC. Encoded protein: CASSLVSSGTGRQEQFF.

The chain uses TRBV4-1 and TRBJ1-2, with TRBD1 as a possible D gene (5 bases). This CDR3 contains 18 residues. V lost 0 bases, J lost 3 bases, and 20 bases lay in between. Germline CDR1 and CDR2: MGHRA and YSYEKL. CDR3 residues: CASSQEGRGTQEDYGYTF. CDR3 nucleotide sequence: TGCGCCAGCAGCCAAGAAGGGCGGGGCACCCAGGAGGACTATGGCTACACCTTC.

Only a few counts were recorded for this clone. This rearrangement joins TRBV2 to TRBJ2-1; TRBD2 is a possible D gene (5 bases). The V end lost 8 bases, the J end lost 6 bases, and 14 bases lay between the germline ends. This CDR3 has 13 residues. Germline CDR1 reads SNHLY; CDR2 reads FYNNEI. CDR3 residues: CASSGETRNEQFF. CDR3 sequence (DNA): TGTGCCAGCTCCGGGGAGACTCGCAATGAGCAGTTCTTC.

V is TRBV27 and J is TRBJ1-2; D is possibly TRBD1 (6 bases). The CDR3 runs 16 residues. Germline CDR1 is MNHEY and CDR2 is SMNVEV (reference sequence). The V end lost 5 bases, the J end lost 3 bases, and 19 bases lay between the germline ends. The DNA of the CDR3 is TGTGCCAGCAGTCGAATCTACAGGGAGACAGACTATGGCTACACCTTC. Protein sequence: CASSRIYRETDYGYTF.

J is TRBJ1-4 and V is TRBV7-2; D is unresolved. Germline CDR1 reads SGHTA; CDR2 reads FQGNSA. The V gene lost 1 base and the J gene lost 1 base, with 7 bases spanning the gap. CDR3 length: 15 amino acids. The CDR3 loop reads CASSLGGRTNEKLFF. CDR3 nucleotides: TGTGCCAGCAGCTTAGGAGGGAGAACTAATGAAAAACTGTTTTTT. The whole variable domain, filled in from reference TRBV7-2 and TRBJ1-4, reads GAGVSQSPSNKVTEKGKDVELRCDPISGHTALYWYRQSLGQGLEFLIYFQGNSAPDKSGLPSDRFSAERTGGSVSTLTIQRTQQEDSAVYLCASSLGGRTNEKLFFGSGTQLSVL.

The gene calls are TRBV5-1 and TRBJ1-1; 7 nucleotides agree with TRBD1. Germline V gene sequence: CDR1 SGHRS, CDR2 YFSETQ. The CDR3 extends over 15 amino acids. Unmatched junction bases numbered 8, after V lost 3 bases and J lost 3 bases. This CDR3 is CASSSWDSLYTEAFF. CDR3 DNA sequence: TGCGCCAGCAGCTCCTGGGACAGCCTTTACACTGAAGCTTTCTTT.

The chain couples TRBV19 to TRBJ1-5; tentatively, D is TRBD1 (5 bases). The CDR3 loop spans 15 amino acids. V was pared by 7 bases and J by 0 bases, with 13 bases between. Looked up from germline, CDR1 is LNHDA and CDR2 is SQIVND (reference sequence). The chain's CDR3 is CASISQGLSNQPQHF. CDR3 nucleotide sequence: TGTGCCAGTATCTCGCAGGGTCTTAGCAATCAGCCCCAGCATTTT.

V gene TRBV7-3 combines with J gene TRBJ2-3, with D tentatively TRBD1 (6 bases). Looked up from germline, CDR1 is SGHTA and CDR2 is FQGTGA. The germline V and J ends were trimmed by 5 bases and 0 bases, with 12 bases remaining between them. The CDR3 extends over 15 amino acids. The CDR3 region has the DNA TGTGCCAGCAGCCCGGGACACCCTAGCACAGATACGCAGTATTTT. It codes for CASSPGHPSTDTQYF.

J is TRBJ1-1 and V is TRBV10-3; no reliable D call. The CDR3 runs 14 residues. Trimming cost V 0 bases and J 2 bases, with 7 bases left between them. Germline-derived CDR1 and CDR2 are ENHRY and SYGVKD. For the CDR3, the DNA is TGTGCCATCAGTGAGTCGAGACCTAACACTGAAGCTTTCTTT. Its protein product is CAISESRPNTEAFF.

This sequence joins TRBV28 and TRBJ1-2, with 12 positions matching TRBD1. CDR1 is MDHEN, CDR2 SYDVKM, per germline. With V trimmed by 6 bases and J by 6 bases, 2 bases remained unmatched. This CDR3 region has 13 residues. The CDR3 loop reads CASRGTGGNGYTF. For the CDR3, the DNA is TGTGCCAGCAGAGGGACAGGGGGCAATGGCTACACCTTC.

J is TRBJ1-1 and V is TRBV5-1, with D possibly being TRBD1 (5 bases). Germline V CDR1 and CDR2: SGHRS, YFSETQ. The CDR3 is made up of 15 amino acids. Trimming removed 4 bases from V and 2 bases from J, with 15 bases in between. CDR3 protein: CASSPEGQINTEAFF. CDR3 coding DNA: TGCGCCAGCAGCCCAGAAGGACAAATAAACACTGAAGCTTTCTTT. Filled out from reference TRBV5-1 and TRBJ1-1, the complete variable domain reads KAGVTQTPRYLIKTRGQQVTLSCSPISGHRSVSWYQQTPGQGLQFLFEYFSETQRNKGNFPGRFSGRQFSNSRSEMNVSTLELGDSALYLCASSPEGQINTEAFFGQGTRLTVV.

The chain is built from TRBV7-3 and TRBJ2-1, with D possibly matching TRBD2 (6 bases). The CDR3 contains 16 residues. Germline lookup yields CDR1 SGHTA and CDR2 FQGTGA. Trimming removed 5 bases at V and 1 base at J, with 15 bases between. The CDR3 DNA reads TGTGCCAGCAGCCCCCAGGGTCTAGCGTCCTACAATGAGCAGTTCTTC. Translated: CASSPQGLASYNEQFF.

The genes are TRBV30 and TRBJ1-4; unclear D gene. CDR3 length: 15 amino acids. V gave up 0 bases and J gave up 4 bases, with 12 bases separating them. The germline V gene encodes CDR1 GTSNPN and CDR2 SVGIG (reference sequence). The CDR3 protein is CAWSVNPGNNEKLFF. The CDR3 nucleotides read TGTGCCTGGAGTGTCAACCCGGGAAATAATGAAAAACTGTTTTTT.

The gene calls are TRBV11-2 and TRBJ1-4, with 7 bases matching TRBD1. J gave up 4 bases and V 0 bases, and 5 bases lay outside the gene matches. Germline CDR1 reads SGHAT; CDR2 reads FQNNGV. The CDR3 has 16 residues. The CDR3, as DNA: TGTGCCAGCAGCTTAGATCCGGCAGGGGGTAATGAAAAACTGTTTTTT. Amino acid sequence: CASSLDPAGGNEKLFF.

The rearrangement links TRBV5-4 to TRBJ2-3; 7 bases fit TRBD1. CDR1 and CDR2 from the germline V gene are SGHNT and YYREEE (reference sequence). This CDR3 has 16 amino acids. Trimming took 4 bases from V and 4 from J; bases not matched to a gene: 12. CDR3 residues: CASSPRDSSASDTQYF. The DNA for the CDR3 is TGTGCCAGCAGCCCACGGGACAGTTCGGCCTCAGATACGCAGTATTTT.

The V and J genes are TRBV3-1 (or the pseudogene TRBV3-2) and TRBJ2-3, with 9 positions matching TRBD2. The CDR3 has 15 amino acids. V was clipped by 6 bases and J by 2 bases; unmatched bases: 6. CDR1 is LGHDT, CDR2 YNNKEL, per germline (reference sequence). The CDR3 region has the DNA TGTGCCAGCAGGCTAGCGGGAACTTACACAGATACGCAGTATTTT. It translates to CASRLAGTYTDTQYF.

The rearrangement uses TRBV5-4 and TRBJ2-1; D is perhaps TRBD1 (6 bases). The germline V and J ends were trimmed by 4 bases and 5 bases, with 10 bases remaining between them. The germline V gene has CDR1 SGHNT and CDR2 YYREEE (reference sequence). The CDR3 is made up of 13 amino acids. Here the CDR3 reads CASSPDRNNEQFF. DNA of the CDR3: TGTGCCAGCAGCCCGGACAGAAACAATGAGCAGTTCTTC. Full variable domain (rest looked up from reference TRBV5-4 and TRBJ2-1): ETGVTQSPTHLIKTRGQQVTLRCSSQSGHNTVSWYQQALGQGPQFIFQYYREEENGRGNFPPRFSGLQFPNYSSELNVNALELDDSALYLCASSPDRNNEQFFGPGTRLTVL.

CDR3 sequence: CATSDREWGGTYNEQFF. CDR3 DNA: TGTGCCACCTCTGATCGGGAGTGGGGAGGCACCTACAATGAGCAGTTCTTC. This sequence joins TRBV19 and TRBJ2-1, with D perhaps matching TRBD2 (6 bases). CDR3 size: 17 residues. Trimming shortened V by 10 bases and J by 2 bases, and 24 bases separated the two germline ends. Per germline, CDR1 LNHDA and CDR2 SQIVND (reference sequence).

The CDR3 DNA is TGTGCCAGCAACATTAGGGGCAGGGTGGCTTTCTTT. Translated: CASNIRGRVAFF. The chain combines TRBV21-1 with TRBJ1-1; the table calls TRBD1, which could not be checked here. TRBV21-1 counts as a pseudogene. This CDR3 has 12 residues.